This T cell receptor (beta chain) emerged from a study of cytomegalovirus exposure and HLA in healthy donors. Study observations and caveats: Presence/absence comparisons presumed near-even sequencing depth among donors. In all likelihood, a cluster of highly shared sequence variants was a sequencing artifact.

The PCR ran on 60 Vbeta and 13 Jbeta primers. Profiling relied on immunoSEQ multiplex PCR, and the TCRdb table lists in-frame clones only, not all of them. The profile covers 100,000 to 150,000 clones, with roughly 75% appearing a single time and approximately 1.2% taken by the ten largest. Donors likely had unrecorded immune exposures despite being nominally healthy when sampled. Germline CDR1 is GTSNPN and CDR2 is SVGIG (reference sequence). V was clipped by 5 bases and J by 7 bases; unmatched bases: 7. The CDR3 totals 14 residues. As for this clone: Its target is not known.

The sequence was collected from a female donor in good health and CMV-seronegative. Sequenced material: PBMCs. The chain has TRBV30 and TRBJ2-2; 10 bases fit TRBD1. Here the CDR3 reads CAWAGTGVFGELFF. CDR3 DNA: TGTGCCTGGGCGGGGACAGGGGTTTTCGGGGAGCTGTTTTTT.